This T cell receptor beta chain was captured in a study of a mutant IDH1 vaccine in newly diagnosed glioma. Across the whole study: The patients were given eight vaccinations, one each in weeks 1, 3, 5, 7, 11, 15, 19 and 23. Mean patient age was about 40 years; approximately 62% were male and about 38% female. The study started vaccination 4-6 weeks after radiotherapy alone, or with temozolomide cycles.

TCRdb's copy holds only in-frame clones and misses some; the assay was immunoSEQ multiplex PCR. Seen here are more than 35,000 clones, roughly 81% observed once, and the top ten hold roughly 5%. This clone appeared a single time. The antigen remains undetermined. The sample's time point: week 23, last vaccination. It was 300 ug of mutant IDH1 20-mer peptide that made up each vaccine dose, given with topical imiquimod. V shed 7 bases and J shed 8 bases, with 9 bases lying between them. This CDR3 has 11 residues. CDR1 MNHEY and CDR2 SMNVEV come from the germline V gene (reference sequence). The sequenced sample was PBMCs, obtained from a glioma patient whose treatment included an IDH1 peptide vaccine. The chain is built from TRBV27 and TRBJ2-1, with D possibly being TRBD2 (5 bases). The receptor was isolated from a man in his forties with glioma. The CDR3 protein is CASNRGYEQFF. The CDR3 coding sequence is TGTGCCAGCAACCGGGGTTATGAGCAGTTCTTC.